This entry concerns a single T cell receptor (beta chain). The target of this receptor is not known. The sample holds no much larger clone one base away, and base qualities are not on file. This record belongs to a study of vaccination effects on CD4 cells after COVID-19 (dated 2022 in TCRdb). Some background on the complete study: Two doses of either the BNT162b2 or the mRNA-1273 mRNA SARS-CoV-2 vaccine were administered to participants. SARS-CoV-2 spike-specific CD4+ TCR repertoires from before and after mRNA vaccination were compared in COVID-19 convalescent patients and in infection-naive vaccine recipients. A total of some eleven COVID-19 convalescent patients and a handful of SARS-CoV-2-naive healthy vaccine recipients were included in the full study. The Oncomine TCR Beta short-read assay on an Illumina iSeq 100 was used to sequence cultures from other donors in the study. The full study reports these points: The study was limited by a small number of convalescent patients and lacked early post-infection timepoints. In healthy vaccine recipients, vaccine-induced clones were almost all SARS-CoV-2 mono-reactive, with only 1 of 255 cross-reactive with common cold coronaviruses. Both infection-induced and vaccine-induced clones contracted markedly at late post-vaccination timepoints, which is consistent with waning T cell responses.

Preparation of the library involved the immunoSEQ multiplex PCR assay. TCR beta CDR3 sequencing was performed on DNA from the cultured, isolated CD4+ T cells. The study's own analysis went as follows. The analysis removed non-productive TCR sequences, trimmed reads to the CDR3 region, and retained only CDR3s that were 7 or more amino acids long. The MANAFEST web app was used to pick out antigen-specific clonotypes by comparing their expansion in peptide wells with that in reference cultures. Positive clones required FDR<0.05 expansion versus reference and all other wells, odds ratio above 5, and frequency above 0.1% in two replicate wells. A clonotype was defined as cross-reactive if the clonotype was significantly expanded both in SARS-CoV-2 spike wells and in at least one common cold coronavirus spike condition. Levenshtein distance calculated with the stringdist R package was used to assess CDR3 similarity, and unrooted trees were constructed with ape in R 3.6.1. This immuneACCESS table, as held by TCRdb, lists in-frame sequences with V and J called but not all clones. Of the missing ones, under half trace to an unresolved V gene in checked studies; the others have no known cause. The V and J calls and clone size are taken from that table; D and trimming were inferred from the DNA. The sample has 70,000 to 95,000 clones on record, approximately 81% of them singletons. Under 2% of the sample is taken by the ten largest.

To identify antigen-specific CD4+ T cell clonotypes by their expansion, the ViraFEST assay first stimulated PBMC with viral peptide pools and then applied TCR sequencing. After 10 days of culture, CD4+ T cells were isolated with the EasySep CD4+ T cell isolation kit. Healthy vaccine recipients had no prior SARS-CoV-2 infection, confirmed by negative nucleocapsid antibodies before and after vaccination. A few million PBMC per well were cultured with around 10 ug/ml peptides in IMDM containing around 5.3% human AB serum, approximately 10 IU/ml IL-2 and gentamicin. On days 3 and 7, half of the culture medium was replaced with fresh IL-2-containing medium. Unless otherwise noted, each peptide stimulation condition was cultured in triplicate wells. PBMC were separated from whole blood using Ficoll-Paque Plus gradient centrifugation and were then either cryopreserved at -140C or used fresh. The overlapping peptide pools covered the spike proteins of SARS-CoV-2 as well as those of the common cold coronaviruses HCoV-NL63, HCoV-OC43 and HCoV-229E. The QIAamp micro DNA kit was used to extract genomic DNA from the cultured CD4+ T cells.

Counted from cysteine to phenylalanine, this CDR3 has 15 amino acids. This entry keeps only the CDR3 DNA: 45 bases, framed from base 1. V and J lose 4 bases and 2 bases, and a span of 11 bases separates them. CDR1 and CDR2, looked up from the germline V gene, are SGHTA and FQGNSA. The sequence was collected from a human donor who received a COVID-19 vaccine. The V gene is TRBV7-2 and the J gene is TRBJ2-2, with the D gene too uncertain to name. The sample consisted of CD4+ T cells from PBMCs cultured with HCoV-229E spike peptides, taken before COVID-19 vaccination. The meaning of the sample's cell subset or site label: HCoV-229E spike overlapping peptide pool stimulation. Here is the DNA: TGTGCCAGCAGCTGGGTGGTCGGTAACACCGGGGAGCTGTTTTTT. It specifies CASSWVVGNTGELFF. The full variable domain, completed from the reference TRBV7-2 and TRBJ2-2 proteins outside the CDR3, reads GAGVSQSPSNKVTEKGKDVELRCDPISGHTALYWYRQSLGQGLEFLIYFQGNSAPDKSGLPSDRFSAERTGGSVSTLTIQRTQQEDSAVYLCASSWVVGNTGELFFGEGSRLTVL.